This T cell receptor (beta chain) emerged from a study of blood T cell repertoires in COVID-19. About the study: Some COVID-19 samples were acute and others convalescent; all came from the United States, Italy and Spain. Sources were T cells, B-cell-depleted T cells, or PBMCs; the material itself was cDNA or gDNA.

V was pared by 3 bases and J by 2 bases, with 1 base of the junction left unmatched. CDR1 and CDR2 (germline): SGHRS, YFSETQ. This CDR3 comprises 13 residues. In the original processing: Estimation of nucleated cell counts was performed using reference gene primer amplification. Sequencing was performed with immunoSEQ multiplex PCR; in TCRdb, only in-frame clones are kept and a portion is missing. V and J calls and clone size are as listed in that table; D and trimming were resolved from the DNA. The sample shows approximately 74,000 clones, roughly nine tenths of them seen only once. The sequence derives from a woman between 55 and 75 years old with acute or convalescent COVID-19. Sequenced material: peripheral blood. The V gene is TRBV5-1, the J gene TRBJ2-7; TRBD1 matches 8 bases. The CDR3 nucleotides are TGCGCCAGCAGCTCGGACAGGGCCTACGAGCAGTACTTC. Amino acid sequence: CASSSDRAYEQYF.